A single sample gave rise to the 31 T cell receptor beta chains below, sequenced in a study of blood T cell repertoires in COVID-19 (dated by TCRdb to 2019 to 2021). Library creation used the immunoSEQ multiplex PCR assay. Entries here come from immuneACCESS through TCRdb and include only in-frame sequences with V and J called. Some clones fail to appear in such tables; in the studies checked, an unresolved V gene covers under half of the shortfall, and the cause of the remainder is unknown. This sample lists 200,000 to 250,000 clones; around 86% were detected once. The ten largest clones capture 5.2% of the sample. Sequencing was performed on peripheral blood. The receptors were sampled from a woman in her 70s with COVID-19, enrolled during active disease.

This clone has a count of ten or more. CDR3 sequence reads: CASSSPRGAGNTIYF. CDR3 DNA sequence: TGTGCCAGCAGCTCACCCAGGGGAGCGGGAAACACCATATATTTT. The chain is built from TRBV7-6 and TRBJ1-3; TRBD1 might be the D (6 bases). CDR3 size: 15 residues. V dropped 4 bases and J dropped 4 bases, with 14 bases sitting between them. Germline V CDR1 and CDR2: SGHVS, FNYEAQ.

This clone was counted a single time. J is TRBJ2-1 and V is TRBV4-3; the D gene is possibly TRBD2 (6 bases). Germline CDR1 is LGHNA and CDR2 is YSLEER. The CDR3 has 17 residues. The ends were cut back, 0 bases at V and 0 bases at J, with 12 bases in the middle. The CDR3 loop is CASSQDWASASYNEQFF. The DNA for the CDR3 is TGCGCCAGCAGCCAAGATTGGGCTAGCGCCTCCTACAATGAGCAGTTCTTC.

The rearrangement joins TRBV4-1 to TRBJ2-1, with D uncertain. This CDR3 spans 15 amino acids. V was cut by 3 bases and J by 0 bases, with 9 bases left in between. Germline CDR1 reads MGHRA; CDR2 reads YSYEKL. The CDR3 loop reads CASSQLGSSYNEQFF. The CDR3 bases are TGCGCCAGCAGCCAGCTAGGAAGCTCCTACAATGAGCAGTTCTTC.

The chain recombines TRBV30 with TRBJ1-1; TRBD1 is a possible D gene (5 bases). Looked up from germline, CDR1 is GTSNPN and CDR2 is SVGIG (reference sequence). The CDR3 covers 15 residues. The ends were cut back, 2 bases at V and 0 bases at J, with 13 bases in the middle. The CDR3 coding sequence is TGTGCCTGGAGTTGGGGGGGAGGACTGAACACTGAAGCTTTCTTT. Protein product: CAWSWGGGLNTEAFF.

In this sample, this clone turned up a few times. The V gene is TRBV19, the J gene TRBJ2-3; 7 bases line up with TRBD2. Germline-derived CDR1 and CDR2 are LNHDA and SQIVND (reference sequence). V trimming: 3 bases; J trimming: 3 bases; junction bases outside the gene matches: 3. CDR3 length: 14 residues. The CDR3 loop reads CASSMTGRTDTQYF. Here the CDR3 DNA reads TGTGCCAGTAGTATGACCGGGAGGACAGATACGCAGTATTTT.

The chain uses TRBV7-9 and TRBJ2-5; TRBD1 matches 7 bases. V gave up 2 bases and J gave up 4 bases; unmatched junction bases: 10. Germline V lookup: CDR1 SEHNR, CDR2 FQNEAQ (reference sequence). This CDR3 region has 16 residues. The CDR3 DNA reads as TGTGCCAGCAGCTTACCCCAGACAGGGCGGGTAGAGACCCAGTACTTC. It yields the protein CASSLPQTGRVETQYF.

The CDR3 DNA reads as TGTGCCAGCAGCTTTCCCGGGAGGGCCGTCGAGCAGTACTTC. It encodes CASSFPGRAVEQYF. The chain employs TRBV7-2 and TRBJ2-7, with TRBD2 identical over 8 bases. Per the germline V gene, CDR1 is SGHTA and CDR2 is FQGNSA. V lost 3 bases, J lost 6 bases, and 7 bases stayed unmatched. This CDR3 has 14 amino acids. The whole variable domain, filled in from reference TRBV7-2 and TRBJ2-7, reads GAGVSQSPSNKVTEKGKDVELRCDPISGHTALYWYRQSLGQGLEFLIYFQGNSAPDKSGLPSDRFSAERTGGSVSTLTIQRTQQEDSAVYLCASSFPGRAVEQYFGPGTRLTVT.

This chain connects TRBV29-1 to TRBJ2-1; 12 positions agree with TRBD2. This CDR3 comprises 12 residues. With 4 bases clipped from V and 14 bases from J, the junction kept 6 bases outside the gene matches. Germline CDR1 reads SQVTM; CDR2 reads ANQGSEA. The CDR3 DNA follows: TGCAGCGTTGCTAGCGGGAGGGGTGGAAAGTTCTTC. Translating gives CSVASGRGGKFF.

The chain employs TRBV5-1 and TRBJ2-5, with 8 nucleotides matching TRBD2. Germline V gene sequence: CDR1 SGHRS, CDR2 YFSETQ. V gave up 4 bases and J gave up 0 bases; unmatched junction bases: 2. The CDR3 has 14 residues. The CDR3 reads CASSRGGYQETQYF. DNA for the CDR3: TGCGCCAGCAGCCGCGGGGGGTACCAAGAGACCCAGTACTTC. The full variable domain, in which reference TRBV5-1 and TRBJ2-5 provide the parts outside the CDR3, is KAGVTQTPRYLIKTRGQQVTLSCSPISGHRSVSWYQQTPGQGLQFLFEYFSETQRNKGNFPGRFSGRQFSNSRSEMNVSTLELGDSALYLCASSRGGYQETQYFGPGTRLLVL.

The chain employs TRBV7-8 and TRBJ2-7; 12 nucleotides match TRBD2. The junction had 8 bases not matched to a gene; V was cut back by 5 bases and J by 6 bases. The CDR3 length is 15 residues. Germline V CDR1 and CDR2: SGHVS, FQNEAQ. CDR3 amino acids: CASSPGLAGTGEQYF. CDR3 nucleotide sequence: TGTGCCAGCAGCCCTGGACTAGCGGGAACTGGCGAGCAGTACTTC.

The V gene is TRBV10-3, the J gene TRBJ1-1, with 10 positions matching TRBD1. The CDR3 is made up of 16 amino acids. V trimming: 6 bases; J trimming: 0 bases; junction bases outside the gene matches: 7. Germline CDR1 is ENHRY and CDR2 is SYGVKD. The CDR3 region has the DNA TGTGCCATCAGGACCTCGGACAGGGGGGTGAACACTGAAGCTTTCTTT. Its protein is CAIRTSDRGVNTEAFF.

This clone was detected many times. The chain uses TRBV30 and TRBJ1-6; TRBD1 matches at 8 bases. Germline V gives CDR1 GTSNPN, CDR2 SVGIG (reference sequence). The CDR3 consists of 17 residues. Trimming took 2 bases from V and 6 from J; bases not matched to a gene: 12. The CDR3: CAWSSGTGGYFNSPLHF. The CDR3 DNA reads as TGTGCCTGGAGTTCCGGTACAGGGGGTTACTTTAATTCACCCCTCCACTTT. The entire variable domain, with the rest obtained from reference TRBV30 and TRBJ1-6, is as follows: SQTIHQWPATLVQPVGSPLSLECTVEGTSNPNLYWYRQAAGRGLQLLFYSVGIGQISSEVPQNLSASRPQDRQFILSSKKLLLSDSGFYLCAWSSGTGGYFNSPLHFGNGTRLTVT.

The chain combines TRBV30 with TRBJ1-2; D might be TRBD1 (5 bases). V was shortened by 1 base and J by 8 bases, with 11 bases between the two germline ends. Germline V gene sequence: CDR1 GTSNPN, CDR2 SVGIG (reference sequence). The CDR3 spans 12 residues. Written as DNA, the CDR3 is TGTGCCTGGAGTGGCGGGGCGAGAGGCTACACCTTC. This codes for CAWSGGARGYTF.

The chain has TRBV6-2 or TRBV6-3 and TRBJ1-5; 8 bases match TRBD1. The CDR3 spans 13 residues. After removal of 6 bases from V and 7 bases from J, the junction contained 5 bases not matched to a gene. Per germline, CDR1 MNHEY and CDR2 SVGEGT. CDR3 sequence (DNA): TGTGCCAGCAGGTACAGGGGGAACCAGCCCCAGCATTTT. It codes for CASRYRGNQPQHF.

The chain carries TRBV6-1 and TRBJ1-6; perhaps TRBD1 as D (6 bases). CDR1 MNHNS and CDR2 SASEGT come from the germline V gene. The ends were cut back, 3 bases at V and 5 bases at J, with 11 bases in the middle. This CDR3 spans 15 amino acids. This CDR3 is CASSDRQAHNSPLHF. CDR3 sequence (DNA): TGTGCCAGCAGTGATAGACAGGCACATAATTCACCCCTCCACTTT.

As for this clone: The junction departs from the called germline gene at one end, perhaps through a read error. This chain uses TRBV7-2 with TRBJ1-6; 9 bases line up with TRBD1. CDR3 length: 14 amino acids. From germline, CDR1 is SGHTA and CDR2 FQGNSA. In DNA, the CDR3 is TGTGCCAGCAGCTTTGATCTGGGACAGGGCCCCTCGTCGTTT. Translation: CASSFDLGQGPSSF.

The chain has TRBV3-1 (or the pseudogene TRBV3-2) and TRBJ1-1; no reliable D call. Trimming left V 2 bases short and J 6 bases short, with 10 bases between. The germline V gene encodes CDR1 LGHDT and CDR2 YNNKEL (reference sequence). This CDR3 region has 13 residues. The CDR3 DNA sequence: TGTGCCAGCAGCCAAAAGCAGGTCTCTGAAGCTTTCTTT. This codes for CASSQKQVSEAFF.

This clone was seen a single time. The genes are TRBV2 and TRBJ1-2, with D tentatively TRBD1 (5 bases). The V gene lost 4 bases and the J gene lost 8 bases, with 14 bases spanning the gap. In germline, CDR1 is SNHLY, CDR2 FYNNEI. The CDR3 length is 13 residues. CDR3 sequence: CASSGRQRGGYTF. In DNA form, the CDR3 reads TGTGCCAGCAGTGGAAGACAGCGGGGGGGCTACACCTTC.

The rearrangement uses TRBV28 and TRBJ1-2; D may be TRBD1 (5 bases). This CDR3 contains 16 residues. CDR1 and CDR2 from the germline V gene are MDHEN and SYDVKM. V lost 8 bases, J lost 0 bases, and 19 bases lay in between. The DNA of the CDR3 is TGTGCCAGCTCAGGGAGGGAAGGAGATTCTAACTATGGCTACACCTTC. This translates into CASSGREGDSNYGYTF.

The chain recombines TRBV19 with TRBJ2-1; 7 bases fit TRBD1. The CDR3 covers 13 residues. V lost 5 bases to trimming and J lost 2 bases; unmatched junction nucleotides: 0. Germline V gene data show CDR1 as LNHDA and CDR2 as SQIVND (reference sequence). The CDR3 is CASSDRAYNEQFF. The CDR3 DNA is TGTGCCAGTAGTGACAGGGCCTACAATGAGCAGTTCTTC. Full variable domain (rest looked up from reference TRBV19 and TRBJ2-1): DGGITQSPKYLFRKEGQNVTLSCEQNLNHDAMYWYRQDPGQGLRLIYYSQIVNDFQKGDIAEGYSVSREKKESFPLTVTSAQKNPTAFYLCASSDRAYNEQFFGPGTRLTVL.

The rearrangement uses TRBV30 and TRBJ2-7; maybe TRBD2 (5 bases). V lost 5 bases and J 7 bases, leaving 18 bases between the germline ends. CDR1 and CDR2 from the germline V gene are GTSNPN and SVGIG (reference sequence). CDR3 length: 13 amino acids. CDR3 sequence reads: CAWDPTGGGEQYF. As DNA, the CDR3 is TGTGCCTGGGATCCCACCGGAGGCGGGGAGCAGTACTTC. Filled out from reference TRBV30 and TRBJ2-7, the complete variable domain reads SQTIHQWPATLVQPVGSPLSLECTVEGTSNPNLYWYRQAAGRGLQLLFYSVGIGQISSEVPQNLSASRPQDRQFILSSKKLLLSDSGFYLCAWDPTGGGEQYFGPGTRLTVT.

The chain is built from TRBV28 and TRBJ2-7, with a weak D call TRBD2 (7 bases). Between the trimmed V and J ends, which lost 8 bases and 0 bases, there was a span of 20 bases. The V gene's germline CDR1 is MDHEN and CDR2 SYDVKM. The CDR3 extends over 16 amino acids. CDR3 bases: TGTGCCAGCCTGAAAGGGGGGGCCGTAAGCTCCTACGAGCAGTACTTC. Amino acids: CASLKGGAVSSYEQYF.

The chain carries TRBV28 and TRBJ1-2; tentatively, D is TRBD1 (5 bases). This CDR3 comprises 13 residues. The ends were cut back, 7 bases at V and 1 base at J, with 10 bases in the middle. CDR1 is MDHEN and CDR2 is SYDVKM in the germline V gene. The CDR3: CASTRGNNYGYTF. The CDR3 nucleotides are TGTGCCAGCACGCGGGGGAATAACTATGGCTACACCTTC.

The J gene is TRBJ2-1, the V gene TRBV4-1; 7 bases are shared with TRBD1. The CDR3 covers 17 residues. From germline, CDR1 is MGHRA and CDR2 YSYEKL. Trimming at V came to 4 bases and at J to 6 bases, leaving 15 bases not matched to a gene. CDR3 in amino acids: CASSPYRGRNSGNEQFF. In nucleotides, the CDR3 is TGCGCCAGCAGCCCTTACAGGGGCCGTAACAGCGGCAATGAGCAGTTCTTC.

The V and J genes are TRBV28 and TRBJ1-2, with 10 bases identical to TRBD1. V gave up 6 bases and J gave up 2 bases; unmatched junction bases: 3. This CDR3 has 14 residues. CDR1 and CDR2 (germline): MDHEN, SYDVKM. The CDR3 is CASRGTGVNYGYTF. The DNA for the CDR3 is TGTGCCAGCAGGGGGACAGGGGTGAACTATGGCTACACCTTC.

This chain joins TRBV28 and TRBJ1-2, with unresolved D. The CDR3 sequence is 13 residues long. Germline V CDR1 and CDR2: MDHEN, SYDVKM. The V gene lost 2 bases and the J gene lost 8 bases, with 12 bases spanning the gap. In DNA form, the CDR3 reads TGTGCCAGCAGTTTACCACAGAATGGGGGCTACACCTTC. Protein sequence: CASSLPQNGGYTF.

In DNA form, the CDR3 reads TGTGCCAGCAGGGTTAGCTACGAGCAGTACTTC. Encoded protein: CASRVSYEQYF. This chain uses TRBV28 with TRBJ2-7; D gene ambiguous. Looked up from germline, CDR1 is MDHEN and CDR2 is SYDVKM. CDR3 length: 11 residues. With 6 bases removed from V and 3 bases from J, the gap between germline ends came to 6 bases.

With respect to this clone: A single base separates this from a much larger clone, so it may be a read error. This CDR3 is also generated by other DNA sequences in the sample. The chain employs TRBV7-9 and TRBJ2-7, with D perhaps TRBD2 (5 bases). Trimming removed 3 bases from V and 5 bases from J, with 11 bases in between. Germline CDR1 SEHNR, CDR2 FQNEAQ (reference sequence). CDR3 length: 13 residues. DNA of the CDR3: TGTGCCAGCAGCTTCAGAGGGATCGACGAGCAGTACTTC. It translates to CASSFRGIDEQYF. The variable domain in full, with the rest retrieved from reference TRBV7-9 and TRBJ2-7, is DTGVSQNPRHKITKRGQNVTFRCDPISEHNRLYWYRQTLGQGPEFLTYFQNEAQLEKSRLLSDRFSAERPKGSFSTLEIQRTEQGDSAMYLCASSFRGIDEQYFGPGTRLTVT.

This chain connects TRBV9 to TRBJ2-5, with TRBD1 matching over 7 bases. V shed 3 bases, J shed 1 base, and the junction held 15 bases outside the gene matches. The germline V gene encodes CDR1 SGDLS and CDR2 YYNGEE. CDR3 length equals 18 residues. This CDR3 is CASSAGQRAGQAQETQYF. The CDR3 region has the DNA TGTGCCAGCAGCGCCGGGCAAAGGGCAGGACAGGCCCAAGAGACCCAGTACTTC.

V usage is TRBV6-2 or TRBV6-3 and J usage is TRBJ1-1, with D uncertain. Germline V lookup: CDR1 MNHEY, CDR2 SVGEGT. This CDR3 has 14 amino acids. Trimming removed 6 bases at V and 4 bases at J, with 15 bases between. The CDR3 protein is CASSPFSGSTEAFF. The CDR3 DNA reads as TGTGCCAGCAGCCCTTTTTCGGGAAGCACTGAAGCTTTCTTT.

The chain has TRBV6-5 and TRBJ2-7; D call uncertain. CDR3 size: 15 residues. Trimming left V 6 bases short and J 0 bases short, with 15 bases between. CDR1 and CDR2 from the germline V gene are MNHEY and SVGAGI. CDR3 sequence: CASRVEQIGSYEQYF. As DNA, the CDR3 is TGTGCCAGCAGGGTAGAACAGATCGGCTCCTACGAGCAGTACTTC.